The TCR beta chain described here comes from a study of cytomegalovirus exposure and HLA in healthy donors. CDR3 length: 13 residues. V dropped 7 bases and J dropped 5; count of bases not matched to a gene: 7. CDR1 WSHSY and CDR2 SAAADI come from the germline V gene. Primers: 60 Vbeta forward and 13 Jbeta reverse. Only in-frame clones appear in the TCRdb table, and some are missing; sequencing was by immunoSEQ multiplex PCR. The sample consists of 250,000 to 350,000 clones, 75% to 90% of them appearing once. Note on this clone: The antigen is unknown.

Regarding the study as a whole: A missense variant in DCLRE1C was later tied to TCR beta V- and J-gene trimming.

Source material: PBMCs. The genes are TRBV10-2 and TRBJ2-7, with TRBD1 matching 8 bases. The TCR originated in a man aged 35 to 55 in good health and CMV-seropositive. DNA for the CDR3: TGCGCCAGCAACGGACAGGGAGTTCACGAGCAGTACTTC. This translates into CASNGQGVHEQYF.